This T cell receptor beta chain was sequenced for a study of blood T cell repertoires in COVID-19. Study details: Samples taken during acute and convalescent COVID-19 were collected in the United States, Italy and Spain. T cells, B-cell-depleted T cells, or PBMCs provided the cDNA or gDNA that served as material.

Original processing methods: The authors estimated nucleated cell counts from reference gene primer amplification. Assay used: immunoSEQ multiplex PCR; TCRdb lists only in-frame clones, some missing. V, J and clone size are those of that table, while D and trimming were read from the DNA. The sample records 60,000 to 75,000 clones, around 87% being singletons. J lost 7 bases, V lost 4 bases, and 6 bases had no gene match. CDR3 length: 14 residues. Germline V gene lookup returns CDR1 ENHRY and CDR2 SYGVKD. The sample consisted of peripheral blood. The TCR originated in a man aged 50 or older with active COVID-19. J is TRBJ1-5 and V is TRBV10-3; 8 bases are shared with TRBD1. CDR3 DNA sequence: TGTGCCATCAGTGGGACAGGGCTTTACCAGCCCCAGCATTTT. Protein product: CAISGTGLYQPQHF.